Below, 29 T cell receptor beta chains from the same sample are listed, as sequenced in a study of blood T cells in healthy people across ages (dated by TCRdb to between 2015 and 2017). Libraries came from 5' RACE. TCRdb records Illumina HiSeq 2500 as the sequencer. The second PCR ran for about 7 to 11 cycles and used a J-beta primer mix along with a sample-barcoded 5' primer. The raw public reads went through TCRdb reprocessing: fastp at Q25, MiXCR clone calling, in-frame beta chains kept. Every distinct CDR3 protein forms one entry, paired with its most common genes and DNA. The sample table lists about 1.4 million distinct CDR3 sequences, roughly 64% of them with a count of one. The ten most abundant clones make up 6.5% to 8.5% of the sample. Sequencing used blood. Source of these receptors: a man younger than 35 in good health.

This clonotype showed up just a few times. The chain carries TRBV7-9 and TRBJ1-2; D remains ambiguous. V was cut by 4 bases and J by 5 bases, with 14 bases left in between. Germline lookup yields CDR1 SEHNR and CDR2 FQNEAQ (reference sequence). The CDR3 runs to 14 residues. The CDR3 nucleotides are TGTGCCAGCAGCTCGTCGGGATTCCGGTATGGCTACACCTTC. Translated: CASSSSGFRYGYTF.

There are a few counts of this clonotype. CDR3 in amino acids: CASSPQDGVETQYF. The CDR3 DNA reads as TGTGCCAGCAGCCCCCAAGATGGGGTCGAGACCCAGTACTTC. The chain couples TRBV11-2 to TRBJ2-5; D not certain. The CDR3 is made up of 14 amino acids. V was shortened by 5 bases and J by 5 bases, with 15 bases between the two germline ends. CDR1 and CDR2 from the germline V gene are SGHAT and FQNNGV.

The V call is TRBV4-2, the J call TRBJ2-1, with 11 bases that match TRBD2. CDR1 and CDR2 (germline): LGHNA, YNFKEQ. The CDR3 spans 16 residues. Trimming at V came to 6 bases and at J to 8 bases, leaving 12 bases not matched to a gene. CDR3 DNA sequence: TGTGCCAGCAGGCCGTCGGGACTAGCGGCTAGGTATGAGCAGTTCTTC. As protein: CASRPSGLAARYEQFF.

This clonotype appeared a few times. The chain carries TRBV5-1 and TRBJ1-2, with unresolved D. The CDR3 length is 15 residues. V was clipped by 1 base and J by 2 bases, with 12 bases between them. Per germline, CDR1 SGHRS and CDR2 YFSETQ. CDR3 protein: CASSLTFAGNYGYTF. The CDR3 DNA reads TGCGCCAGCAGCTTGACGTTTGCGGGGAACTATGGCTACACCTTC. Based on the CDR3 plus reference TRBV5-1 and TRBJ1-2, the full variable domain is KAGVTQTPRYLIKTRGQQVTLSCSPISGHRSVSWYQQTPGQGLQFLFEYFSETQRNKGNFPGRFSGRQFSNSRSEMNVSTLELGDSALYLCASSLTFAGNYGYTFGSGTRLTVV.

This chain joins TRBV7-2 and TRBJ2-7, with 7 bases matching TRBD1. The CDR3 has 17 amino acids. The germline V gene has CDR1 SGHTA and CDR2 FQGNSA. Trimming at V came to 1 base and at J to 3 bases, leaving 12 bases not matched to a gene. The CDR3 DNA reads TGTGCCAGCAGCTTAGATTACAGTCGGCCAGGGGGCTACGAGCAGTACTTC. It yields the protein CASSLDYSRPGGYEQYF.

The chain has TRBV7-2 and TRBJ1-5, with 7 bases matching TRBD1. The V gene end was trimmed by 5 bases and the J gene end by 5 bases; junction bases not matched to a gene: 6. Germline CDR1 reads SGHTA; CDR2 reads FQGNSA. The CDR3 has 14 amino acids. CDR3 DNA sequence: TGTGCCAGCAGCGGGGACAGCGTATATCAGCCCCAGCATTTT. As protein: CASSGDSVYQPQHF.

This chain joins TRBV29-1 and TRBJ2-7; D is possibly TRBD1 (6 bases). The better agreement between TRBJ2-5 and the DNA end casts doubt on the J call. Germline-derived CDR1 and CDR2 are SQVTM and ANQGSEA. This CDR3 has 14 amino acids. CDR3 nucleotide sequence: TGCAGCGTTTCTGTTAGGGGACATCTTGAGACCCAGTACTTC. Protein product: CSVSVRGHLETQYF.

The chain joins TRBV12-3 or TRBV12-4 to TRBJ2-4; D remains unclear. The CDR3 consists of 15 residues. With 5 bases removed from V and 0 bases from J, the gap between germline ends came to 11 bases. The CDR3 DNA reads TGTGCCAGCAGTGAGATGGTGCCAGCCAAAAACATTCAGTACTTC. Its protein is CASSEMVPAKNIQYF.

This clonotype was counted only a few times. The V gene is TRBV6-6, the J gene TRBJ1-5, with D possibly being TRBD1 (5 bases). The germline V gene encodes CDR1 MNHNY and CDR2 SVGAGI (reference sequence). Trimming removed 3 bases at V and 0 bases at J, with 9 bases between. The CDR3 has 15 residues. CDR3 in amino acids: CASSYEGNSNQPQHF. The CDR3 bases are TGTGCCAGCAGTTATGAGGGGAATAGCAATCAGCCCCAGCATTTT.

This clonotype turned up a few times. The chain joins TRBV28 to TRBJ1-2, with D tentatively TRBD1 (6 bases). The germline CDR1 and CDR2 sequences are MDHEN and SYDVKM. The CDR3 sequence is 16 residues long. V was pared by 6 bases and J by 6 bases, with 23 bases between. The CDR3 here is CASSSPQAGEGNGYTF. In DNA form, the CDR3 reads TGTGCCAGCAGCTCACCCCAGGCAGGGGAGGGAAATGGCTACACCTTC.

The gene calls are TRBV3-1 and TRBJ1-2, with D possibly matching TRBD1 (5 bases). Germline values: CDR1 LGHDT, CDR2 YNNKEL (reference sequence). Trimming left V 4 bases short and J 1 base short, with 10 bases between. The CDR3 is made up of 14 amino acids. CDR3: CASSRGRDNYGYTF. The CDR3 DNA reads TGTGCCAGCAGCCGGGGGAGAGATAACTATGGCTACACCTTC. Using reference TRBV3-1 and TRBJ1-2 for the parts outside the CDR3, the full variable domain is DTAVSQTPKYLVTQMGNDKSIKCEQNLGHDTMYWYKQDSKKFLKIMFSYNNKELIINETVPNRFSPKSPDKAHLNLHINSLELGDSAVYFCASSRGRDNYGYTFGSGTRLTVV.

This clonotype was detected only a few times. The chain combines TRBV27 with TRBJ2-7; tentatively, D is TRBD2 (6 bases). This CDR3 is 14 amino acids long. Trimming cost V 0 bases and J 6 bases, with 12 bases left between them. CDR1 and CDR2 from the germline V gene are MNHEY and SMNVEV (reference sequence). This CDR3 is CASSLSRGRGEQYF. The DNA for the CDR3 is TGTGCCAGCAGTTTATCGCGGGGAAGGGGCGAGCAGTACTTC.

The J gene is TRBJ1-2, the V gene TRBV29-1, with D perhaps TRBD1 (6 bases). V was clipped by 6 bases and J by 4 bases, with 12 bases between them. The CDR3 sequence is 12 residues long. In germline, CDR1 is SQVTM, CDR2 ANQGSEA. CDR3 in DNA: TGCAGCGTATACAGGGCCAGCTATGGCTACACCTTC. It is translated as CSVYRASYGYTF.

The chain links TRBV29-1 to TRBJ2-2; a weak D match, TRBD2 (5 bases). Deletions cut 4 bases from V and 3 bases from J, with 6 bases between. The CDR3 has 12 residues. Germline values: CDR1 SQVTM, CDR2 ANQGSEA. DNA for the CDR3: TGCAGCGTTGCGCGGGACACCGGGGAGCTGTTTTTT. This sequence encodes CSVARDTGELFF.

The chain is built from TRBV3-1 and TRBJ2-3, with 10 bases lining up with TRBD2. From germline, CDR1 is LGHDT and CDR2 YNNKEL (reference sequence). Germline trimming cut 4 bases from V and 3 bases from J; bases unmatched to any gene: 7. The CDR3 extends over 16 amino acids. In DNA form, the CDR3 reads TGTGCCAGCAGCCCTTATAGCGGGAGGAGTACAGATACGCAGTATTTT. This sequence encodes CASSPYSGRSTDTQYF.

This clonotype has a handful of counts. This chain connects TRBV29-1 to TRBJ2-5; D might be TRBD2 (5 bases). Trimming removed 7 bases from V and 0 bases from J, with 12 bases in between. This CDR3 spans 13 amino acids. Germline V gives CDR1 SQVTM, CDR2 ANQGSEA. CDR3 protein: CSARGSNQETQYF. For the CDR3, the DNA is TGCAGCGCCCGAGGGAGTAACCAAGAGACCCAGTACTTC.

This clonotype was counted between two and nine times. The chain couples TRBV11-2 to TRBJ2-5; D not resolved. Germline CDR1 SGHAT, CDR2 FQNNGV. Between the trimmed V and J ends, which lost 2 bases and 5 bases, there was a span of 9 bases. There are 13 residues in the CDR3. DNA of the CDR3: TGTGCCAGCAGCTTAATATCCCGGGAGACCCAGTACTTC. Encoded protein: CASSLISRETQYF.

The rearrangement uses TRBV4-1 and TRBJ1-2; no clear D. V was clipped by 0 bases and J by 0 bases, with 8 bases between them. This CDR3 spans 15 amino acids. Germline CDR1 reads MGHRA; CDR2 reads YSYEKL. Here the CDR3 reads CASSQDLLANYGYTF. In DNA form, the CDR3 reads TGCGCCAGCAGCCAAGACTTGCTTGCTAACTATGGCTACACCTTC.

This chain joins TRBV9 and TRBJ1-5; D call uncertain. From germline, CDR1 is SGDLS and CDR2 YYNGEE. V was shortened by 3 bases and J by 0 bases, with 10 bases between the two germline ends. This CDR3 region has 15 residues. The DNA for the CDR3 is TGTGCCAGCAGCGCTGGTCCTAATAGCAATCAGCCCCAGCATTTT. Residues: CASSAGPNSNQPQHF.

The chain combines TRBV4-1 with TRBJ1-2; TRBD1 matches at 8 bases. CDR1 MGHRA and CDR2 YSYEKL come from the germline V gene. The CDR3 runs 17 residues. The V gene end was trimmed by 4 bases and the J gene end by 0 bases; junction bases not matched to a gene: 10. CDR3 sequence reads: CASSRTLGQVSNYGYTF. The CDR3 region has the DNA TGCGCCAGCAGCCGCACCTTGGGACAGGTTTCTAACTATGGCTACACCTTC.

This clonotype has more than one count but fewer than ten. This could be a read error, since a much larger clone is one nucleotide away. J is TRBJ2-3 and V is TRBV27; D unclear. The CDR3 extends over 13 amino acids. Trimming cost V 5 bases and J 2 bases, with 8 bases left between them. CDR1 and CDR2 (germline): MNHEY, SMNVEV (reference sequence). CDR3 in DNA: TGTGCCAGCAGTGATAGCAACACAGATACGCAGTATTTT. As protein: CASSDSNTDTQYF.

This clonotype was detected ten times or more. The J gene is TRBJ1-2, the V gene TRBV7-2; D might be TRBD1 (5 bases). Per the germline V gene, CDR1 is SGHTA and CDR2 is FQGNSA. V was clipped by 5 bases and J by 4 bases, with 11 bases between them. The CDR3 sequence is 13 residues long. The CDR3 region has the DNA TGTGCCAGCAGCCAAGACAGCGTCTATGGCTACACCTTC. This encodes CASSQDSVYGYTF.

J is TRBJ2-2 and V is TRBV10-2; 7 bases align to TRBD1. The CDR3 extends over 15 amino acids. V shed 4 bases, J shed 8 bases, and the junction held 10 bases outside the gene matches. The germline V gene has CDR1 WSHSY and CDR2 SAAADI. CDR3 bases: TGCGCCAGCAGTGTAGTGACAGGGCATGGTGGGGAGCTGTTTTTT. It codes for CASSVVTGHGGELFF.

The genes are TRBV20-1 and TRBJ2-5, with 12 positions matching TRBD2. The J call could be wrong; TRBJ2-7 is a better fit for the DNA end. The CDR3 totals 14 residues. Germline V gives CDR1 DFQATT, CDR2 SNEGSKA (reference sequence). This CDR3 reads CSASTLAGGHEQYF. The DNA of the CDR3 is TGCAGTGCTAGCACACTAGCGGGGGGCCACGAGCAGTACTTC.

This sequence joins TRBV20-1 and TRBJ2-5; TRBD2 matches at 11 bases. The V gene's germline CDR1 is DFQATT and CDR2 SNEGSKA (reference sequence). V gave up 5 bases and J gave up 3 bases; unmatched junction bases: 2. The CDR3 contains 13 residues. CDR3 bases: TGCAGTGCTGGGGGACTAGCGGAAGAGACCCAGTACTTC. It translates to CSAGGLAEETQYF.

This clonotype was seen a single time. The V call is TRBV11-2, the J call TRBJ2-7; tentatively, D is TRBD1 (5 bases). Trimming removed 10 bases at V and 2 bases at J, with 18 bases between. Germline V gene lookup returns CDR1 SGHAT and CDR2 FQNNGV. This CDR3 is built from 14 residues. The DNA of the CDR3 is TGTGCCACCGAGACAGACCGGCTACCCTACGAGCAGTACTTC. Translation gives CATETDRLPYEQYF.

This chain connects TRBV4-3 to TRBJ2-5; 9 bases are shared with TRBD2. The CDR3 is 17 amino acids. Germline CDR1 and CDR2: LGHNA and YSLEER. V shed 0 bases, J shed 11 bases, and the junction held 16 bases outside the gene matches. For the CDR3, the DNA is TGCGCCAGCAGCCAAGAGGCCTTAGCGGGGGCCTACAATGAGCAGTACTTC. Translated: CASSQEALAGAYNEQYF.

With respect to this clonotype: The CDR3 carries no conserved terminal phenylalanine or tryptophan, so it likely arises from a read error. The chain carries TRBV7-2 and TRBJ1-1, with a possible D match to TRBD1 (5 bases). The CDR3 extends over 15 amino acids. Germline V gene sequence: CDR1 SGHTA, CDR2 FQGNSA. V lost 1 base and J 4 bases, leaving 13 bases between the germline ends. Written as DNA, the CDR3 is TGTGCCAGCAGCTTAGGGAGAGGGGATATCACTGAAGCTTTCCTT. It is translated as CASSLGRGDITEAFL.

This chain joins TRBV6-6 and TRBJ1-1; 7 bases are shared with TRBD1. Germline V gene lookup returns CDR1 MNHNY and CDR2 SVGAGI (reference sequence). Unmatched junction bases numbered 3, after V lost 2 bases and J lost 3 bases. CDR3 size: 14 residues. The CDR3 reads CASSYPRGDTEAFF. CDR3 bases: TGTGCCAGCAGTTACCCCAGGGGGGACACTGAAGCTTTCTTT.